The T cell receptor beta chain described here comes from a study of identical twins. This clonotype was seen more than once but under ten times. Its target is not known. Findings of the study overall: Shared out-of-frame alpha sequences (those common to twins) showed excess low generation probability.

The CDR3 extends over 15 amino acids. With V trimmed by 4 bases and J by 4 bases, 7 bases remained unmatched. TCRdb fed the 5' RACE reads into MiXCR, producing one record per CDR3 protein. Here the sample spans 1.5 million to 2 million distinct CDR3 sequences, less than 40% being singletons. The source is a newborn girl in good health. The J gene is TRBJ2-4, the V gene TRBV12-3 or TRBV12-4; TRBD1 agrees at 7 bases. Source material: cord blood. CDR3 sequence (DNA): TGTGCCAGCAGTTCTCTCATGGGACAGAAAAACATTCAGTACTTC. Its protein product is CASSSLMGQKNIQYF.